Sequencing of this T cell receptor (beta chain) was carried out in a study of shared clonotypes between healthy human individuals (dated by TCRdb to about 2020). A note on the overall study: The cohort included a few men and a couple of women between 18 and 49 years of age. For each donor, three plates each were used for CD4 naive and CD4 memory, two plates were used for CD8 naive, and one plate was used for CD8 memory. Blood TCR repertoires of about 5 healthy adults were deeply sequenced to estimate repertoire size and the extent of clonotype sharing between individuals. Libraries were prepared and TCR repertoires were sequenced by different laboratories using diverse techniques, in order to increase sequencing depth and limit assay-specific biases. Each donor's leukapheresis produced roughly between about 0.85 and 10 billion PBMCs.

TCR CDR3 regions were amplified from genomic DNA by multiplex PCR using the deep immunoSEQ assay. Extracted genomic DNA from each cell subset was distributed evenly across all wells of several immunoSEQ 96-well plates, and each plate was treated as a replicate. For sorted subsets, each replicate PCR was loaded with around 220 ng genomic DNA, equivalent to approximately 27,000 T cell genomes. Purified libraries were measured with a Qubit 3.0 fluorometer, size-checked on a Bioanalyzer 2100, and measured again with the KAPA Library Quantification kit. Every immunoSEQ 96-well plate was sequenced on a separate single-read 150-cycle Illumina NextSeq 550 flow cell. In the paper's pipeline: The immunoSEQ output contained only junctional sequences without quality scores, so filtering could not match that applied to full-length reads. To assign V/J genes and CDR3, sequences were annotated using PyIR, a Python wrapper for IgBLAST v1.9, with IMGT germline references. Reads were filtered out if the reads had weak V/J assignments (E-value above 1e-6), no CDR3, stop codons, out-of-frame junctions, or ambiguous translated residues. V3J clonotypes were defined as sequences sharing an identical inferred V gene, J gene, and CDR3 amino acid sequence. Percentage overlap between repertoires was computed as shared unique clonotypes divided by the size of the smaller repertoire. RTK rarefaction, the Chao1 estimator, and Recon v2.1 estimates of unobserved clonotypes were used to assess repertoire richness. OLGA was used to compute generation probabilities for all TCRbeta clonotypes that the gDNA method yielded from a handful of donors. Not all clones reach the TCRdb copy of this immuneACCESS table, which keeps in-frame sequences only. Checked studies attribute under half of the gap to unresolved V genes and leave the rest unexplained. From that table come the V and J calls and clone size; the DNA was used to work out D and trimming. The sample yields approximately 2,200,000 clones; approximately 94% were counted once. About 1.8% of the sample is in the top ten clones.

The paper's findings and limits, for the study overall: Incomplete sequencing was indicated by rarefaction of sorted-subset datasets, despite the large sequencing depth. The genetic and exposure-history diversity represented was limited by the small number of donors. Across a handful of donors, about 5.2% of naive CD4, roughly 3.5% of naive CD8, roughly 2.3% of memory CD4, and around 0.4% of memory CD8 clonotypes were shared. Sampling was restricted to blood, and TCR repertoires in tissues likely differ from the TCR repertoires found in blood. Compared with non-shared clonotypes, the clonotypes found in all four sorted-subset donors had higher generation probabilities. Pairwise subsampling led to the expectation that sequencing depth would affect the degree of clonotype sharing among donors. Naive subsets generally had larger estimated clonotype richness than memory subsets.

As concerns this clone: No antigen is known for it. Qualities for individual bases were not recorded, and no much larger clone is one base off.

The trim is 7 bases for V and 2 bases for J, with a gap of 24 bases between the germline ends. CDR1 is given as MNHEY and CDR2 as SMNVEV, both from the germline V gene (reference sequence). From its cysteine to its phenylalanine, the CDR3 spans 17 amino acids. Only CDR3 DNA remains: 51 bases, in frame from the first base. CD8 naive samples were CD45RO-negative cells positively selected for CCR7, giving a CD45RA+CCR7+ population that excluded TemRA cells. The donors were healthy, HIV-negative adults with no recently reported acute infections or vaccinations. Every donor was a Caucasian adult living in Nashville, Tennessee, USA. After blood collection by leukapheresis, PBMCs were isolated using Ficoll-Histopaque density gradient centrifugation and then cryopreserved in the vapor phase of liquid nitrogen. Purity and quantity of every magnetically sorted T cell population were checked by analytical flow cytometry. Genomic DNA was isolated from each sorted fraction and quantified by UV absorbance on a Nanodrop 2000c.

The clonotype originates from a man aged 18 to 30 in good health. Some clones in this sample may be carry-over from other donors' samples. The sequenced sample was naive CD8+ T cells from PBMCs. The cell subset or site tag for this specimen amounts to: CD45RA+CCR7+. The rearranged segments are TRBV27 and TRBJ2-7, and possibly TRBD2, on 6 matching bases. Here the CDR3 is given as CASILPKRLGEPYEQYF. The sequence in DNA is TGTGCCAGCATCCTACCCAAGAGACTAGGGGAACCCTACGAGCAGTACTTC.